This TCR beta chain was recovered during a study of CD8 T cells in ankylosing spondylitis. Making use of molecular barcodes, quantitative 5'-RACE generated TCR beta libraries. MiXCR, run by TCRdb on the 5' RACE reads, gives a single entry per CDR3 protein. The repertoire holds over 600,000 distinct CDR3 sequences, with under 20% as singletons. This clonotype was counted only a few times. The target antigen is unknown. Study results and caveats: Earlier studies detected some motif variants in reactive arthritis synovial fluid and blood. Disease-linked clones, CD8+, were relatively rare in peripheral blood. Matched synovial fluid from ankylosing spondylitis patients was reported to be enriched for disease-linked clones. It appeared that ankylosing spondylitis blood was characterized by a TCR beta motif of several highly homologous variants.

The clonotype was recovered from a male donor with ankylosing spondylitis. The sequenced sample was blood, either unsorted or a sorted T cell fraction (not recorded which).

The CDR3 reads CASSYSSAPTGELFF. The CDR3 nucleotides read TGTGCCAGCAGCTATTCTAGCGCTCCCACCGGGGAGCTGTTTTTT. The chain uses TRBV7-3 and TRBJ2-2; tentatively, D is TRBD2 (6 bases). Germline CDR1 reads SGHTA; CDR2 reads FQGTGA. Trimming stripped 4 bases from V and 4 bases from J, with 13 bases between. The CDR3 sequence is 15 residues long.